The 2 T cell receptor beta chains in this list originate from one sample, sequenced in a study of Graves' ophthalmopathy and Graves' hyperthyroidism. Amplification targeted the TCR beta CDR3 regions, with RNA transcripts as the source material. RT-PCR with HTBI primers came first, then second-round multiplex PCR. TCRdb used MiXCR to reprocess the multiplex PCR reads, holding one entry per CDR3 protein. The profile shows about 590,000 distinct CDR3 sequences, under 40% of them singletons. Sequencing input: peripheral blood or thyroid tissue (not recorded which). These receptors were obtained from an adult man with Graves' hyperthyroidism.

This clonotype was observed a few times. The chain combines TRBV5-1 with TRBJ2-2, with D unclear. Germline assignment: CDR1 SGHRS and CDR2 YFSETQ. CDR3 size: 15 residues. Trimming removed 3 bases from V and 3 bases from J, with 12 bases in between. This CDR3 reads CASSSSSSYTGELFF. CDR3 coding DNA: TGCGCCAGCAGCTCCAGTTCCTCCTACACCGGGGAGCTGTTTTTT.

The V call is TRBV29-1, the J call TRBJ1-6; D might be TRBD1 (6 bases). Germline V gene lookup returns CDR1 SQVTM and CDR2 ANQGSEA. The CDR3 is 13 amino acids. With 7 bases removed from V and 7 bases from J, the gap between germline ends came to 14 bases. The CDR3 DNA is TGCAGCGAACATACAGGGAACAATTCACCCCTCCACTTT. It yields the protein CSEHTGNNSPLHF.